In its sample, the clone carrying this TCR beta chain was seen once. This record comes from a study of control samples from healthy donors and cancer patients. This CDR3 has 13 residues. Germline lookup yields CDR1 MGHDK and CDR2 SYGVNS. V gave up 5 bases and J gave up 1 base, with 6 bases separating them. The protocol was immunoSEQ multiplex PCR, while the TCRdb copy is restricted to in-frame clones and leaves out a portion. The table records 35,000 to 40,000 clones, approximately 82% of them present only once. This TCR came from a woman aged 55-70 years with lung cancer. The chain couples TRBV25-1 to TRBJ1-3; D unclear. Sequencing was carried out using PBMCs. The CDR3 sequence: CASSSGSGNTIYF. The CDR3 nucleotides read TGTGCCAGCAGTTCCGGGTCTGGAAACACCATATATTTT.